This T cell receptor (beta chain) was recovered during a study of blood T cell repertoires in COVID-19. Sequenced by immunoSEQ multiplex PCR; TCRdb stores in-frame clones only, minus some. This table has approximately 290,000 clones, 90% appearing once. The germline gives CDR1 ENHRY, CDR2 SYGVKD. The CDR3 totals 13 residues. V dropped 3 bases and J dropped 5 bases, with 8 bases sitting between them. The chain has TRBV10-3 and TRBJ1-5; no firm D call. Sequencing was carried out using PBMCs or T cells enriched from blood (not recorded which). The receptor comes from a woman aged 18-29 years with acute COVID-19. The CDR3 bases are TGTGCCATCAGTGAAGGGCGGGATCAGCCCCAGCATTTT. Translated, it gives CAISEGRDQPQHF.